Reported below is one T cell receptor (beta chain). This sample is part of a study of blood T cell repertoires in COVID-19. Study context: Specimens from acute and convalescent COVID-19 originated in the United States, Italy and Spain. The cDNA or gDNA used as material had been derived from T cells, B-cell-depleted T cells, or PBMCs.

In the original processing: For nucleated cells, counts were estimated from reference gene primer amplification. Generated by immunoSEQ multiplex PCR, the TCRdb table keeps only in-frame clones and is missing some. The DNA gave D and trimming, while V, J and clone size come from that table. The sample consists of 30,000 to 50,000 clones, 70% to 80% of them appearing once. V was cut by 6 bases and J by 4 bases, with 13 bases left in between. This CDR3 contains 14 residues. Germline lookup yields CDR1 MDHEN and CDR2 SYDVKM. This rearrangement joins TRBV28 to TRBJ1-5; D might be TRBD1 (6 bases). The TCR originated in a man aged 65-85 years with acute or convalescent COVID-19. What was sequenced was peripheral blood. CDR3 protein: CASRGQGPNQPQHF. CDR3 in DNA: TGTGCCAGCAGGGGGCAGGGGCCGAATCAGCCCCAGCATTTT.